Listed below are T cell receptor beta chains from one sample, sequenced in a study of cytomegalovirus exposure and HLA in healthy donors. The table came from immunoSEQ multiplex PCR; TCRdb's copy has only in-frame clones and leaves some out. The table shows 95,000 to 150,000 clones, with about 76% occurring only once. Sequencing was done on a sample of PBMCs. The receptors come from a woman between 40 and 50 years old in good health and CMV-seronegative. The CDR3 runs from the conserved cysteine through the conserved F or W. D genes are given only for firm matches. Clone sizes are given selectively: once, few, many, or a class where the clone is expanded.

d_call: NA
j_call: TRBJ1-1
v_call: TRBV7-2
clone_size: NA
cdr3_aa: CASSLGHQRGTEAFF
cdr3_nt: TGTGCCAGCAGCTTAGGGCATCAAAGGGGCACTGAAGCTTTCTTT

d_call: TRBD1
j_call: TRBJ2-7
v_call: TRBV7-9
clone_size: NA
cdr3_aa: CASSFATGTGAYEQYF
cdr3_nt: TGTGCCAGCAGCTTTGCAACCGGGACAGGGGCCTACGAGCAGTACTTC

d_call: NA
j_call: TRBJ1-1
v_call: TRBV28
clone_size: NA
cdr3_aa: CASSLLNTEAFF
cdr3_nt: TGTGCCAGCTCTCTCCTGAACACTGAAGCTTTCTTT

d_call: TRBD2
j_call: TRBJ2-7
v_call: TRBV13
clone_size: NA
cdr3_aa: CASSLTSGSYEQYF
cdr3_nt: TGTGCCAGCAGCTTAACTAGCGGGAGCTACGAGCAGTACTTC

d_call: NA
j_call: TRBJ1-2
v_call: TRBV6-5
clone_size: NA
cdr3_aa: CASSYSLNYGYTF
cdr3_nt: TGTGCCAGCAGTTACTCGTTAAACTATGGCTACACCTTC

d_call: NA
j_call: TRBJ2-7
v_call: TRBV2
clone_size: NA
cdr3_aa: CASSDRFGGSGYEQYF
cdr3_nt: TGTGCCAGCAGTGATAGGTTTGGCGGTTCGGGCTACGAGCAGTACTTC

d_call: TRBD1
j_call: TRBJ1-1
v_call: TRBV29-1
clone_size: NA
cdr3_aa: CSVEAYPGQGSSLAEAFF
cdr3_nt: TGCAGCGTTGAAGCTTACCCGGGACAGGGTAGTTCACTTGCTGAAGCTTTCTTT

d_call: NA
j_call: TRBJ1-2
v_call: TRBV5-6
clone_size: NA
cdr3_aa: CASRWIDTNYGYTF
cdr3_nt: TGTGCCAGCAGGTGGATCGACACTAACTATGGCTACACCTTC

d_call: NA
j_call: TRBJ2-7
v_call: TRBV4-1
clone_size: once
cdr3_aa: CASSQVSQEGEQYF
cdr3_nt: TGCGCCAGCAGCCAAGTTTCTCAGGAGGGCGAGCAGTACTTC

d_call: NA
j_call: TRBJ2-7
v_call: TRBV5-1
clone_size: NA
cdr3_aa: CASRESGTRSYGQYF
cdr3_nt: TGCGCCAGCAGGGAATCCGGGACAAGGTCCTATGGGCAGTACTTC

d_call: TRBD1
j_call: TRBJ1-5
v_call: TRBV6-1
clone_size: few
cdr3_aa: CASREGQGRQPQHF
cdr3_nt: TGTGCCAGCAGAGAGGGACAGGGTCGTCAGCCCCAGCATTTT

d_call: NA
j_call: TRBJ2-1
v_call: TRBV11-2
clone_size: NA
cdr3_aa: CASSLVGSPKGEQFF
cdr3_nt: TGTGCCAGCAGCTTAGTGGGGTCTCCTAAGGGGGAGCAGTTCTTC

d_call: NA
j_call: TRBJ1-2
v_call: TRBV6-1
clone_size: NA
cdr3_aa: CASSEARRGSYGYTF
cdr3_nt: TGTGCCAGCAGTGAAGCGCGTCGGGGGAGCTATGGCTACACCTTC

d_call: TRBD2
j_call: TRBJ2-7
v_call: TRBV28
clone_size: NA
cdr3_aa: CASSFPALAGRSEQYF
cdr3_nt: TGTGCCAGCAGTTTCCCCGCACTAGCGGGTCGGTCCGAGCAGTACTTC

d_call: NA
j_call: TRBJ1-2
v_call: TRBV10-3
clone_size: NA
cdr3_aa: CATNTPGTNYGYTF
cdr3_nt: TGTGCCACCAATACCCCAGGGACTAACTATGGCTACACCTTC